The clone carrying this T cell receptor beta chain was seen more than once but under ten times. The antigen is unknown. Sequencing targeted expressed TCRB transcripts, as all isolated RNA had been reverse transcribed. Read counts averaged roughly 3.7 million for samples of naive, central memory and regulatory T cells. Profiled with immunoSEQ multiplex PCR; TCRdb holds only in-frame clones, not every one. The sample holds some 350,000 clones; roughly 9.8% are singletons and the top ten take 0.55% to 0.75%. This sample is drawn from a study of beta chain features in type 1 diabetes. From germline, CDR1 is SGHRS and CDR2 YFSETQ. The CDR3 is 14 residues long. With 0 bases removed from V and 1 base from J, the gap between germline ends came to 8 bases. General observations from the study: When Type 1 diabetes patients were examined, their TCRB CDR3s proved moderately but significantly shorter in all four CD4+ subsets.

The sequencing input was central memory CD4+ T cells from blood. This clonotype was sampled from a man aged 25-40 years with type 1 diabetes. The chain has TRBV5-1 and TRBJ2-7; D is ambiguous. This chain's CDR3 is CASSLDSASYEQYF. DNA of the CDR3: TGCGCCAGCAGCTTGGACAGCGCGTCCTACGAGCAGTACTTC.